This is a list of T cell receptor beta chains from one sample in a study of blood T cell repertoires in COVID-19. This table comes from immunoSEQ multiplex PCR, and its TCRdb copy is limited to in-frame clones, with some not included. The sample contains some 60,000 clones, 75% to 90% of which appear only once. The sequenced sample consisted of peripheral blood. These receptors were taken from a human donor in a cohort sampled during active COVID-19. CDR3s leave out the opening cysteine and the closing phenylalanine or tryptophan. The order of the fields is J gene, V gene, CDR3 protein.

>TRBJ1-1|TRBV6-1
ASSESGLAEAF
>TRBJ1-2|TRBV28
ASSLPQGVGGYT
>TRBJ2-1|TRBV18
ASSPSVTSGGPPQF
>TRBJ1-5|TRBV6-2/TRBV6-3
ASSYYGNQPQH
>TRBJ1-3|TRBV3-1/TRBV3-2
ASSRSNRGEGNTIY
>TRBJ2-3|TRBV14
ASSQRGGRYTQY
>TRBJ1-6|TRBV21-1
ASSKRQGRDSPLH
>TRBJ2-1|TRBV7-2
ASSLVGLAGNEQF
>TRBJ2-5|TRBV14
ASSQESRGPY
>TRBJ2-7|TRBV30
AWSVYLREGEQY
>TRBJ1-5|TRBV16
ASSQSWQGGQPQH
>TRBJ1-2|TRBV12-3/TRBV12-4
ASSSPSGGYT
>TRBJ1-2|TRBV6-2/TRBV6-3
ASSWSGSTMADT
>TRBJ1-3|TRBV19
ASSRDRGTGNTIY
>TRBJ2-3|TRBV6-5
ASSRDYPDTQY
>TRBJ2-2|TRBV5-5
ASNPAGGELF
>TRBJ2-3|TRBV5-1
ASSLRGTGTDTQY
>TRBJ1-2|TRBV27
ASSLQGHYGYT
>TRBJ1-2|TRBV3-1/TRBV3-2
ASSLAAGANYGYT
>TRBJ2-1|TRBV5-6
ASSLIKRGGLSNEQF
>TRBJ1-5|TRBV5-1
ASSLEGSNNQPQH
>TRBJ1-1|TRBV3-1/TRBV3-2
ASSQDAQQGSFTEAF
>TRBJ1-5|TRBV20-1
SASSASTTYSNQPQH
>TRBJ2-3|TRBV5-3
ARSLPPGGGTDTQY
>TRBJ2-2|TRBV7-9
ASSFLSPINTGELF